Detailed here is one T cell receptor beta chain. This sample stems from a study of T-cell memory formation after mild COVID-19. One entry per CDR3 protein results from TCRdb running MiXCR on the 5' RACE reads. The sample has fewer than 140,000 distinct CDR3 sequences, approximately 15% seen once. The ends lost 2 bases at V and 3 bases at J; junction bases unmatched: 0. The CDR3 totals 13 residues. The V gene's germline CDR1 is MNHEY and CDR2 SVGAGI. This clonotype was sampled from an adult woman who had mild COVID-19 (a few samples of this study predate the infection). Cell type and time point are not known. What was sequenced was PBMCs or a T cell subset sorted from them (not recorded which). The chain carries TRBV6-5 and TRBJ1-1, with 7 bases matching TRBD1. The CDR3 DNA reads TGTGCCAGCAGTTACGACAGGGACACTGAAGCTTTCTTT. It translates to CASSYDRDTEAFF.